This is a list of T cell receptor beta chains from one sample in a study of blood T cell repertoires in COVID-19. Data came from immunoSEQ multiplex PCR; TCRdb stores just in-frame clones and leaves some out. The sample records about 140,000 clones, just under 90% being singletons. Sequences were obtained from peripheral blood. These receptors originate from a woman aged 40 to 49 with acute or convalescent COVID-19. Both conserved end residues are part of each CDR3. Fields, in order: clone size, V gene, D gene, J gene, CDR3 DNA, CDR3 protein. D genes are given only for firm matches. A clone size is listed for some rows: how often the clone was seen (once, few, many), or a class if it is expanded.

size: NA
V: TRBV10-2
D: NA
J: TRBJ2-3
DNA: TGCGCCAGCAGTGAGCCCCCCGGGGATACGCAGTATTTT
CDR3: CASSEPPGDTQYF

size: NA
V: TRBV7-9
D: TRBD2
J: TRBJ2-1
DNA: TGTGCCAGCAGCCCTACATGGAACATCCGGGGGGGCAATGAGCAGTTCTTC
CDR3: CASSPTWNIRGGNEQFF

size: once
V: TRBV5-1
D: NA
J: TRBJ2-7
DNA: TGCGCCAGCAGCGAACAGGGAGTCACCTACGAGCAGTACTTC
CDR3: CASSEQGVTYEQYF

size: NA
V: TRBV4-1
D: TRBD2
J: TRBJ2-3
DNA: TGCGCCAGCAGGACGACTAGCGGGATGCGCACAGATACGCAGTATTTT
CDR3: CASRTTSGMRTDTQYF

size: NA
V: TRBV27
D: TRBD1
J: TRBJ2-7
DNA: TGTGCCAGCAGTCTAGGGACAGCAAGCGAGCAGTACTTC
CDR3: CASSLGTASEQYF

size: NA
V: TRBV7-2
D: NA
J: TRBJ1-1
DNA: TGTGCCAGCAGCGGAACAGGGTCGGGCACTGAAGCTTTCTTT
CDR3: CASSGTGSGTEAFF

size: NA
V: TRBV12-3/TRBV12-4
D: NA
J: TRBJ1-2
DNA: TGTGCCAGCAGGGCCAGCGCTAACTATGGCTACACCTTC
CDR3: CASRASANYGYTF

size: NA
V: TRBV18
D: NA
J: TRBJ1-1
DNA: TGTGCCAGCTCACCACGCTTCGCGTCTGAAGCTTTCTTT
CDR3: CASSPRFASEAFF

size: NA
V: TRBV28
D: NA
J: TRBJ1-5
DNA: TGTGCCAGCAGTCCTGCCGACAGGTATAGCAATCAGCCCCAGCATTTT
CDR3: CASSPADRYSNQPQHF

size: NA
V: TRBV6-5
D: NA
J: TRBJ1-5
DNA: TGTGCCAGCAGTTACGGCAGGGGTGGAGGACAGCCCCAGCATTTT
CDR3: CASSYGRGGGQPQHF

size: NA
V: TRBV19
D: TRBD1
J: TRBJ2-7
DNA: TGTGCCAGTAGTATGTGGACAGGGGGCCTCTACGAGCAGTACTTC
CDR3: CASSMWTGGLYEQYF

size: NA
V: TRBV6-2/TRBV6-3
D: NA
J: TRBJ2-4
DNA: TGTGCCAGCAGTCTTTCGACAGCTAACATTCAGTACTTC
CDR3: CASSLSTANIQYF

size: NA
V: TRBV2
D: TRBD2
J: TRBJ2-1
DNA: TGTGCCAGCAGTGGACTAGCGGGAGGTGACAATGAGCAGTTCTTC
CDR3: CASSGLAGGDNEQFF

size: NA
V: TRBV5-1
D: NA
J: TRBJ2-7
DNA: TGCGCCAGCAGCGGGAGGTACGAGCAGTACTTC
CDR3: CASSGRYEQYF

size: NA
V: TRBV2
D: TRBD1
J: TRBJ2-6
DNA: TGTGCCAGCATAAGGGGGCTGTTCTCTGGGGCCAACGTCCTGACTTTC
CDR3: CASIRGLFSGANVLTF

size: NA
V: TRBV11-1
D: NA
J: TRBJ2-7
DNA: TGTGCCAGCAGCTTAGCGGCAGGAACCTACACCCCCTACGAGCAGTACTTC
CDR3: CASSLAAGTYTPYEQYF

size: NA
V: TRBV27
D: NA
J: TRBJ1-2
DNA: TGTGCCAGCAGTTTATCGCGGGACTATGGCTACACCTTC
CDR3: CASSLSRDYGYTF

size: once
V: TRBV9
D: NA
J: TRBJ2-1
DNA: TGTGCCAGCAGCGTAGTTGGTACTACAGGCGATGAGCAGTTCTTC
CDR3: CASSVVGTTGDEQFF

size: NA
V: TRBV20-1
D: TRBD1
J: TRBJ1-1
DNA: TGCAGTGCTAGTGGCCGACAGGGTGCAGACACTGAAGCTTTCTTT
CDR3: CSASGRQGADTEAFF

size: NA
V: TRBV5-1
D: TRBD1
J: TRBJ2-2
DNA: TGCGCCAGCAGCTTCCTACAGGGACAGCTAGGGGAGCTGTTTTTT
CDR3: CASSFLQGQLGELFF

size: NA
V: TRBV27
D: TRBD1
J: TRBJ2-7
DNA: TGTGCCAGCAGTTCCTGGACAGGGAACTCCTACGAGCAGTACTTC
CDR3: CASSSWTGNSYEQYF

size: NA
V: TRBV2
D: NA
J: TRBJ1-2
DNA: TGTGCCAGCAGTGCCCCCGGACAGTTTTACTATGGCTACACCTTC
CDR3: CASSAPGQFYYGYTF

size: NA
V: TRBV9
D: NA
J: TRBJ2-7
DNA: TGTGCCAGCGGACCCGGGGGGCCCTACGAGCAGTACTTC
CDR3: CASGPGGPYEQYF

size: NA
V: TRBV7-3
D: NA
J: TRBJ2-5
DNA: TGTGCCAGCAGCTACGACAGACAAGAGACCCAGTACTTC
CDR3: CASSYDRQETQYF

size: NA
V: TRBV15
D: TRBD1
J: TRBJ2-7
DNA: TGTGCCACCAGCAGAACTGGACAGGGGGCCTACGAGCAGTACTTC
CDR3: CATSRTGQGAYEQYF

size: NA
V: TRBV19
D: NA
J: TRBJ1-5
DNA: TGTGCCAGTAGTCCCCAGACGGGGAGCAATCAGCCCCAGCATTTT
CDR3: CASSPQTGSNQPQHF

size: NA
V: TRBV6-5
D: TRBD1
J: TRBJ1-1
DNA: TGTGCCAGCAGTTACCTCCCGGACAGGGTGAACACTGAAGCTTTCTTT
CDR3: CASSYLPDRVNTEAFF

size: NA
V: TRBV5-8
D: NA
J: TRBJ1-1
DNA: TGTGCCAGCAGCTTATTATGGGGGGGGCGCACTGAAGCTTTCTTT
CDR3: CASSLLWGGRTEAFF

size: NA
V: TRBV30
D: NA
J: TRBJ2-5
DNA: TGTGCCTGGAGTGTAGGTTCCCTAGTGGAGACCCAGTACTTC
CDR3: CAWSVGSLVETQYF

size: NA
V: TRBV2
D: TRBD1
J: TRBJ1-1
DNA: TGTGCCAGCAGTCGAAAAGGCGGACAGGGGCGCGCTGAAGCTTTCTTT
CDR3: CASSRKGGQGRAEAFF

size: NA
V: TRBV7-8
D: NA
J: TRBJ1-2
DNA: TGTGCCAGCAGCATAACACAAAATAACTATGGCTACACCTTC
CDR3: CASSITQNNYGYTF

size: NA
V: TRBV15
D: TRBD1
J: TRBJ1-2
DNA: TGTGCCACCAGCAGAGATCGGTCGGGGGACAGATTCCCGCAGCTCTATGGCTACACCTTC
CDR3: CATSRDRSGDRFPQLYGYTF

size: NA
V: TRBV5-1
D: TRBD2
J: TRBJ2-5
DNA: TGCGCCAGCAGTGAGGGACTAGCGGGACAAACCCAGTACTTC
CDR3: CASSEGLAGQTQYF

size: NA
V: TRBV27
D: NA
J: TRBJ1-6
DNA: TGTGCCAGCAGTTTATCTTCGGGGAATTCACCCCTCCACTTT
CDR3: CASSLSSGNSPLHF

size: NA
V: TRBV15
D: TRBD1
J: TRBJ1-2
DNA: TGTGCCACCAGCAGAGGCACAGGGGACCAGTATGGCTACACCTTC
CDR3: CATSRGTGDQYGYTF

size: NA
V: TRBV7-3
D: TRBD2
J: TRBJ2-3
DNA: TGTGCCAGCAGCTTACTTGGGACTAGCGGGGGTACAGATACGCAGTATTTT
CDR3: CASSLLGTSGGTDTQYF

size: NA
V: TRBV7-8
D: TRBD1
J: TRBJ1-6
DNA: TGTGCCAGCAGCCGCGCCGGGACAGCTATCTCACCCCTCCACTTT
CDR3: CASSRAGTAISPLHF

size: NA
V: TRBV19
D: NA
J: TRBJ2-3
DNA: TGTGCCAGTAGTATAGCTCCTTCTAACACAGATACGCAGTATTTT
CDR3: CASSIAPSNTDTQYF

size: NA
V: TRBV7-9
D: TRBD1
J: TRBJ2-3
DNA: TGTGCCAGCAGTCCGGGACAGACAAGCACAGATACGCAGTATTTT
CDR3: CASSPGQTSTDTQYF

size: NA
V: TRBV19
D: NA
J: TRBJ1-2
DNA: TGTGCCAGTAGTCAGAACTATGGCTACACCTTC
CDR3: CASSQNYGYTF

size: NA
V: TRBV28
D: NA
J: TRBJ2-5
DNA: TGTGCCAGCAGTTTTAACCTAGGTCGAAGGGAGACCCAGTACTTC
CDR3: CASSFNLGRRETQYF